The clone carrying this T cell receptor beta chain appeared a few times. These data originate in a study of human T cells and chemical hapten exposure. This CDR3 contains 15 residues. TCRdb itself ran the RACE reads through MiXCR, one entry per CDR3 protein. The data hold approximately 90,000 distinct CDR3 sequences, with 8.5% observed a single time. Documented time point: pre-sensitization, week 0. Noted treatment: therapeutic diphenylcyclopropenone sensitization with weekly scalp DPC. The study drew its donors from alopecia patients who were 18 to 70 years old and suitable for DPC. The source was whole blood, collected in connection with sensitization to the hapten diphenylcyclopropenone (DPC). The V call is TRBV21-1, the J call TRBJ2-7; TRBD1 is the table's D call and was not checked against the DNA. TRBV21-1 is reported as a pseudogene. This TCR was recovered from a man aged 35-49 years with alopecia areata. Some clones in this sample may be carry-over from other donors' samples. CDR3 bases: TGTGCCAGCAGCTTCAGGACAGGGGGATCCTACGAGCAGTACTTC. It translates to CASSFRTGGSYEQYF.